The 10 T cell receptor beta chains in this list originate from one sample, sequenced in a study of siplizumab effects on memory and regulatory T cells. Assay used: immunoSEQ multiplex PCR; TCRdb lists only in-frame clones, some missing. The table includes more than 45,000 clones, over 90% detected once. Material: CD8+ T cells sorted from blood. These TCRs come from a human donor in good health.

The V call is TRBV10-2, the J call TRBJ2-1, with D maybe TRBD2 (5 bases). The V end lost 8 bases, the J end lost 6 bases, and 5 bases lay between the germline ends. CDR1 is WSHSY, CDR2 SAAADI, per germline. This CDR3 region has 10 residues. In nucleotides, the CDR3 is TGCGCCAGCGGAGGCAATGAGCAGTTCTTC. It yields the protein CASGGNEQFF.

The rearrangement joins TRBV29-1 to TRBJ1-4; possibly TRBD1 for D (6 bases). The CDR3 runs 13 residues. CDR1 SQVTM and CDR2 ANQGSEA come from the germline V gene. Trimming removed 4 bases from V and 8 bases from J, with 14 bases in between. This chain's CDR3 is CSVVGGVGEKLFF. CDR3 sequence (DNA): TGCAGCGTTGTAGGGGGAGTGGGAGAAAAACTGTTTTTT.

The V call is TRBV5-4, the J call TRBJ2-7; the D gene is possibly TRBD1 (6 bases). Germline CDR1 reads SGHNT; CDR2 reads YYREEE (reference sequence). Trimming left V 1 base short and J 2 bases short, with 10 bases between. The CDR3 has 14 residues. In nucleotides, the CDR3 is TGTGCCAGCAGCTTGACCGGGACAACCTACGAGCAGTACTTC. Protein product: CASSLTGTTYEQYF.

This sequence joins TRBV7-8 and TRBJ2-1; 12 nucleotides align to TRBD2. This CDR3 is 16 amino acids long. The V segment lost 5 bases and the J segment 8 bases; nucleotides outside the gene matches: 10. Germline loops: CDR1 SGHVS, CDR2 FQNEAQ. The DNA of the CDR3 is TGTGCCAGCAGCACATTACTAGCGGGAGGAGTAGATGAGCAGTTCTTC. Translation: CASSTLLAGGVDEQFF. The full variable domain, rest sourced from reference TRBV7-8 and TRBJ2-1, is GAGVSQSPRYKVAKRGQDVALRCDPISGHVSLFWYQQALGQGPEFLTYFQNEAQLDKSGLPSDRFFAERPEGSVSTLKIQRTQQEDSAVYLCASSTLLAGGVDEQFFGPGTRLTVL.

This chain joins TRBV6-5 and TRBJ2-1; the D is unclear. This CDR3 is built from 16 residues. CDR1 and CDR2 (germline): MNHEY, SVGAGI. The V end was cut by 2 bases, the J end by 8 bases, with 19 bases between. CDR3: CASSYNLRTMSDEQFF. The CDR3 nucleotides are TGTGCCAGCAGTTACAATCTGAGAACCATGTCGGATGAGCAGTTCTTC.

The chain has TRBV9 and TRBJ1-1, with D perhaps matching TRBD1 (5 bases). This CDR3 has 13 residues. The germline V gene encodes CDR1 SGDLS and CDR2 YYNGEE. The V gene lost 2 bases and the J gene lost 6 bases, with 11 bases spanning the gap. CDR3 nucleotides: TGTGCCAGCAGCGTTCAGGGAATCGCTGAAGCTTTCTTT. It codes for CASSVQGIAEAFF. The whole variable domain, remainder taken from reference TRBV9 and TRBJ1-1, is DSGVTQTPKHLITATGQRVTLRCSPRSGDLSVYWYQQSLDQGLQFLIQYYNGEERAKGNILERFSAQQFPDLHSELNLSSLELGDSALYFCASSVQGIAEAFFGQGTRLTVV.

In its sample, this clone was seen once. The J gene is TRBJ2-3, the V gene TRBV27, with D hard to call. The CDR3 sequence is 12 residues long. V was clipped by 6 bases and J by 6 bases, with 10 bases between them. Germline loops: CDR1 MNHEY, CDR2 SMNVEV (reference sequence). The DNA for the CDR3 is TGTGCCAGCAGCCCTTTCGGGGATACGCAGTATTTT. Its protein product is CASSPFGDTQYF.

The chain combines TRBV30 with TRBJ1-6; D perhaps matches TRBD1 (5 bases). V was cut by 5 bases and J by 4 bases, with 12 bases left in between. There are 14 residues in the CDR3. The germline V gene encodes CDR1 GTSNPN and CDR2 SVGIG (reference sequence). As DNA, the CDR3 is TGTGCCTGGGGAGATGACAGTTATAATTCACCCCTCCACTTT. Translation gives CAWGDDSYNSPLHF.

The V and J genes are TRBV5-1 and TRBJ2-1; D unclear. The CDR3 spans 11 residues. V lost 6 bases, J lost 5 bases, and 6 bases lay in between. In germline, CDR1 is SGHRS, CDR2 YFSETQ. The CDR3 is CASIQNNEQFF. The CDR3 DNA is TGCGCCAGCATTCAGAACAATGAGCAGTTCTTC.

The table lists this clone with a count of one. The chain uses TRBV7-9 and TRBJ1-5, with D tentatively TRBD1 (5 bases). The V end was cut by 4 bases, the J end by 3 bases, with 10 bases between. The V gene's germline CDR1 is SEHNR and CDR2 FQNEAQ (reference sequence). This CDR3 is 14 amino acids long. For the CDR3, the DNA is TGTGCCAGCAGCTCCGGGGGTTTCAATCAGCCCCAGCATTTT. Amino acid sequence: CASSSGGFNQPQHF.